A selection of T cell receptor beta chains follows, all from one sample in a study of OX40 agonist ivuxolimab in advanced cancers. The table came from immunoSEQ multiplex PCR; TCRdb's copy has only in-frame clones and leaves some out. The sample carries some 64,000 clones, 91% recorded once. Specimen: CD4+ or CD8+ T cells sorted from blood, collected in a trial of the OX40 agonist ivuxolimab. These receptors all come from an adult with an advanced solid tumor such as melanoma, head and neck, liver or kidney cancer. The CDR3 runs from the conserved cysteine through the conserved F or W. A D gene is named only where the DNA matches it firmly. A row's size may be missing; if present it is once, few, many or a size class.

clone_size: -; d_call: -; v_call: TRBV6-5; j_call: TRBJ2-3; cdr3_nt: TGTGCCGCAGATACGCAGTATTTT; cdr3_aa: CAADTQYF
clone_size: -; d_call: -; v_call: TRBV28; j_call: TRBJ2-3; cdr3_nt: TGTGCCAGCAGTGTACAAATTAGCACAGATACGCAGTATTTT; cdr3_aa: CASSVQISTDTQYF
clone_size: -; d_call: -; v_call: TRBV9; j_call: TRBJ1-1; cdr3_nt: TGTGCCAGCAGCGTAGCGGTCGGACTGAACACTGAAGCTTTCTTT; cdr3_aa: CASSVAVGLNTEAFF
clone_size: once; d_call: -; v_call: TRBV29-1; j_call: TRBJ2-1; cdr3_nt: TGCAGCGTTAGCGGTTACAATGAGCAGTTCTTC; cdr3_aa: CSVSGYNEQFF
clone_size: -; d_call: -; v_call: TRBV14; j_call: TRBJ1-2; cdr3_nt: TGTGCCAGCAGCCAAGATTTCGGGGGCGGCTACACCTTC; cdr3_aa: CASSQDFGGGYTF
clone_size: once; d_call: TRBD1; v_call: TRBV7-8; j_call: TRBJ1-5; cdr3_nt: TGTGCCAGCAGCTTGTCTCAGACAGGGGCTTTTAGCAATCAGCCCCAGCATTTT; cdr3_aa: CASSLSQTGAFSNQPQHF
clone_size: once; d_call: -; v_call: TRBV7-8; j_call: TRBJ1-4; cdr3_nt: TGTGCCAGCAGCTTAGGACCGTCTTCTTTTGAAAAACTGTTTTTT; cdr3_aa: CASSLGPSSFEKLFF
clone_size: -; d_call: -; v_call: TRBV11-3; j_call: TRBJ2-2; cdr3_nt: TGTGCCAGCAGCTTACGTCAGAACACCGGGGAGCTGTTTTTT; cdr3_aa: CASSLRQNTGELFF
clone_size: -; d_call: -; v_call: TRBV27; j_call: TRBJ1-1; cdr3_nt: TGTGCCAGCAGTTACGGAAGGGTGGCAACTGAAGCTTTCTTT; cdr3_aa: CASSYGRVATEAFF
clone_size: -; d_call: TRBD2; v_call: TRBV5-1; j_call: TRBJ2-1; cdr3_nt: TGCGCCAGCAGCCTGCTAGCGGACTCCTACAATGAGCAGTTCTTC; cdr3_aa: CASSLLADSYNEQFF
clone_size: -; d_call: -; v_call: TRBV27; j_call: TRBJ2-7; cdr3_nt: TGTGCCAGCCAAAGCGAGCAGTACTTC; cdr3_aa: CASQSEQYF
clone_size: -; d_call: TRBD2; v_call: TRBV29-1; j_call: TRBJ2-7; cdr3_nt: TGCAGCGGTCGACTAGCGGGAGAGGGCGAGCAGTACTTC; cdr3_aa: CSGRLAGEGEQYF
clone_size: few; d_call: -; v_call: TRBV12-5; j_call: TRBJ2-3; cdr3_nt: TGTGCTAGTGGGCCGTCAGGGACAGATACGCAGTATTTT; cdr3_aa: CASGPSGTDTQYF
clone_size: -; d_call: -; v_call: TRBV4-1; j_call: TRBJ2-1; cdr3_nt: TGCGCCAGCAGCCGTATGGGCGGAGGACTATACAATGAGCAGTTCTTC; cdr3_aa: CASSRMGGGLYNEQFF
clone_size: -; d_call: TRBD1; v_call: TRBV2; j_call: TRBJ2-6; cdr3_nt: TGTGCCAGCAGTCCACAGGGGTCCGGGGCCAACGTCCTGACTTTC; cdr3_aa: CASSPQGSGANVLTF
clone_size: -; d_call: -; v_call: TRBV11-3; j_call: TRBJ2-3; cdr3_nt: TGTGCCAGCAGCCACAACCGGGACTTGGGCACAGATACGCAGTATTTT; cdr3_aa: CASSHNRDLGTDTQYF
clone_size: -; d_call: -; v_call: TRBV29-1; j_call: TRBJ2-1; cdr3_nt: TGCAGCGTCAACAGGGGAGGCGCCTACAATGAGCAGTTCTTC; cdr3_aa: CSVNRGGAYNEQFF
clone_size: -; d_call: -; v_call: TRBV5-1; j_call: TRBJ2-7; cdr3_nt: TGCGCCAGCAGAAACGTAGGATCGAGCGAGCAGTACTTC; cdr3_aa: CASRNVGSSEQYF
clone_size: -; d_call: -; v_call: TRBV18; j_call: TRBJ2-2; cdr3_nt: TGTGCCAGCTCACCCAGGACTTCGAACACCGGGGAGCTGTTTTTT; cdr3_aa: CASSPRTSNTGELFF
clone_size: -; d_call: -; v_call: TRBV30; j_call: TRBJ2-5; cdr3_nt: TGTGCCTGGGGACGGACCCAAGAGACCCAGTACTTC; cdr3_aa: CAWGRTQETQYF
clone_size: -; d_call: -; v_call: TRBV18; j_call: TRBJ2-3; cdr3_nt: TGTGCCAGCTCACCACTCGGTATACAGGGTAGGACAGATACGCAGTATTTT; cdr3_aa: CASSPLGIQGRTDTQYF
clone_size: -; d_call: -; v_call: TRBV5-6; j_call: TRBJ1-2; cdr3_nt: TGTGCCAGCAGCTTGGACGTTGGGGCCTATGGCTACACCTTC; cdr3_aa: CASSLDVGAYGYTF
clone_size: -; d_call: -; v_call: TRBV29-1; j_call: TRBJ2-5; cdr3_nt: TGCAGCGTTGAAGTAGGGGAGACCCAGTACTTC; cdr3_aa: CSVEVGETQYF
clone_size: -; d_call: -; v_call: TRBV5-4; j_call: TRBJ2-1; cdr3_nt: TGTGCCAGCAGCTCCCGCCGGGGTAGTGTCAATGAGCAGTTCTTC; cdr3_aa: CASSSRRGSVNEQFF
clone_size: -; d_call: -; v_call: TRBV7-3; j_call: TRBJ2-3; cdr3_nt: TGTGCCAGCAGCTTAGGTGGGGGAGCCGGGGGACGAGGGAATACGCAGTATTTT; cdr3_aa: CASSLGGGAGGRGNTQYF
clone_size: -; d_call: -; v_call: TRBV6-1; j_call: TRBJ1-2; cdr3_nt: TGTGCCACTGATTACTATGGCTACACCTTC; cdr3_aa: CATDYYGYTF
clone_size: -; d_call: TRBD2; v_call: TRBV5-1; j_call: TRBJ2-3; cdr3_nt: TGCGCCAGCAGCTTGGCCAAATGGCGGGAGGGCACAGATACGCAGTATTTT; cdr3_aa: CASSLAKWREGTDTQYF
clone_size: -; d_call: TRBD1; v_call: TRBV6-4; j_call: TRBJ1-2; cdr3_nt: TGTGCCAGCAGTAGGACAGGGGGGTATGGCTACACCTTC; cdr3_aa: CASSRTGGYGYTF
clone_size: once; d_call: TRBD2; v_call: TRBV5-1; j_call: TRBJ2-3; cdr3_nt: TGCGCCAGCAGTTCCAATAGCGGGAGGTACACAGATACGCAGTATTTT; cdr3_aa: CASSSNSGRYTDTQYF
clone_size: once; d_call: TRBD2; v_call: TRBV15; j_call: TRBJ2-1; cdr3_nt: TGTGCCACCAGCGCCCGGACTAGCGGGAGACTCAATGAGCAGTTCTTC; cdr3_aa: CATSARTSGRLNEQFF
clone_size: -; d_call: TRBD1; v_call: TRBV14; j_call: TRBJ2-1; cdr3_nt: TGTGCCAGCAGCCGCCGGGACAGTTTTAACAATGAGCAGTTCTTC; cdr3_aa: CASSRRDSFNNEQFF
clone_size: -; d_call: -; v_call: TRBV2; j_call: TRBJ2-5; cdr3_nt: TGTGCCAGCTCTAGGAACATCCAAGAGACCCAGTACTTC; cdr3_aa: CASSRNIQETQYF
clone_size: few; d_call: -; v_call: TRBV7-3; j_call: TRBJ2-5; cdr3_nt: TGTGCCAGCAGCCCCTGGGGCAGGGGTGAGACCCAGTACTTC; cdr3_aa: CASSPWGRGETQYF
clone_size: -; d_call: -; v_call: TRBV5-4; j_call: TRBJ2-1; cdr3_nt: TGTGCCAGCAGCTTGGAACCTCAAACGGACAGTCTGCAGTTCTTC; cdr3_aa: CASSLEPQTDSLQFF
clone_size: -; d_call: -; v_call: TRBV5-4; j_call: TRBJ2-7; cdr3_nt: TGTGCCAGCAGCCCAGACAACTCCTACGAGCAGTACTTC; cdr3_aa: CASSPDNSYEQYF
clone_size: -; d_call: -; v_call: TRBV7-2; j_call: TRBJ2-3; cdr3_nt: TGTGCCAGCAGCTTAAGGGTCAGCACAGATACGCAGTATTTT; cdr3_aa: CASSLRVSTDTQYF
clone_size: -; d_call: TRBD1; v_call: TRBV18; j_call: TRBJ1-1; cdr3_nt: TGTGCCAGCTCCGGAGGTACAGGGGCGGGGAACACTGAAGCTTTCTTT; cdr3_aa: CASSGGTGAGNTEAFF
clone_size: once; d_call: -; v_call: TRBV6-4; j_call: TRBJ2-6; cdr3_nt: TGTGCCAGCAGTGACATGTCTGTAAGGGGGGGCAGGGGAGACGCTCACTCTGGGGCCAACGTCCTGACTTTC; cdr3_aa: CASSDMSVRGGRGDAHSGANVLTF
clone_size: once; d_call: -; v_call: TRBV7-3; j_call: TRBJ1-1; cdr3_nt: TGTGCCAGCAGCTTATCTCGTAACACTGAAGCTTTCTTT; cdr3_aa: CASSLSRNTEAFF
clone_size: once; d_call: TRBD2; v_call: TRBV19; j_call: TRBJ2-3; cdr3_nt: TGTGCGACTAGCGGCTTCACAGATACGCAGTATTTT; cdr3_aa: CATSGFTDTQYF
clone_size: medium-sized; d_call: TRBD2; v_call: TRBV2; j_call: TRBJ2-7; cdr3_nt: TGTGCCAGCAGTTTAGCGGGAGGCGCTGAGCAGTACTTC; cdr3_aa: CASSLAGGAEQYF
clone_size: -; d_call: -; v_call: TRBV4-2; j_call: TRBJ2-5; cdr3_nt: TGTGCCAGCAGCCAAGAGTCTTCGTGGGAGACCCAGTACTTC; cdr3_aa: CASSQESSWETQYF
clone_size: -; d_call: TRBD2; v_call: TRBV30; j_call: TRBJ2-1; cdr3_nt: TGTGCCTGGAGTGGAGATCTGGGACTAGCGGGATTAGGGGAGCAGTTCTTC; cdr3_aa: CAWSGDLGLAGLGEQFF
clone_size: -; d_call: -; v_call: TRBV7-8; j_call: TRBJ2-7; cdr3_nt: TGTGCCAGCAGCTTTATTACAGGCGAGCAGTACTTC; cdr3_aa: CASSFITGEQYF
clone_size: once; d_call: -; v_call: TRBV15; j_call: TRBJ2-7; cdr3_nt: TGTGCCACCAGCGGAACCGGGACCGCTTACGAGCAGTACTTC; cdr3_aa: CATSGTGTAYEQYF
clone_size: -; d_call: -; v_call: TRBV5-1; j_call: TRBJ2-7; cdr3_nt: TGCGCCAGCAGCTTGGTTGGCAGGAGCTCCTACGAGCAGTACTTC; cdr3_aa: CASSLVGRSSYEQYF
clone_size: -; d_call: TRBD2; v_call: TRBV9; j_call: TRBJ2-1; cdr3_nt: TGTGCCAGCAGCGTAGGACTAGCGGGTCACAATGAGCAGTTCTTC; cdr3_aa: CASSVGLAGHNEQFF
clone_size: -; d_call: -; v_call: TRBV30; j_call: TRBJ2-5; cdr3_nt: TGTGCCTGGAGTCCCGGGACCGGGAAGACCCAGTACTTC; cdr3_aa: CAWSPGTGKTQYF
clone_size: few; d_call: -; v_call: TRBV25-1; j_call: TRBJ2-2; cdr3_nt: TGTGCCAGCAGTGATATGGGGCAGGGGGAGCTGTTTTTT; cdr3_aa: CASSDMGQGELFF
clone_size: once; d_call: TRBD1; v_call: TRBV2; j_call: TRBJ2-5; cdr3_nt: TGTGCCAGCAGACCCCGGACAGGGAGTAAAGAGACCCAGTACTTC; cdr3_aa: CASRPRTGSKETQYF
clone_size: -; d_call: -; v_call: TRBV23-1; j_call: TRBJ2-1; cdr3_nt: TGCGCCAGCAGTCAGTTGAGGGGTCACAATGAGCAGTTCTTC; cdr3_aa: CASSQLRGHNEQFF
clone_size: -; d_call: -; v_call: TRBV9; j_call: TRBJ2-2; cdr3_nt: TGTGCCAGCAGCGTTGGGGGGTCCGGGGAGCTGTTTTTT; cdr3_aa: CASSVGGSGELFF
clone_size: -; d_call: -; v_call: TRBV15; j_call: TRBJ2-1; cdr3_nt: TGTGCCACCAGCAGAGATCTGGATGAGCAGTTCTTC; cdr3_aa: CATSRDLDEQFF
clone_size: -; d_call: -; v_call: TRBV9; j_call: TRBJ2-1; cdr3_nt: TGTGCCAGCAGCGTAAGTCTAGCGGAGGGGGACAATGAGCAGTTCTTC; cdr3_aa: CASSVSLAEGDNEQFF
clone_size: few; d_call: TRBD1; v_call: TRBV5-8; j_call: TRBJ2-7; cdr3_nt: TGTGCCAGCAGCTTGGCAGGGACAGGGGGCTCCGAGCAGTACTTC; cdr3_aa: CASSLAGTGGSEQYF